A selection of T cell receptor beta chains follows, all from one sample in a study of shared clonotypes between healthy human individuals. Method: immunoSEQ multiplex PCR; TCRdb's copy keeps in-frame clones and lacks some. The table includes roughly 2 million clones, around 95% detected once. Sequencing used naive CD4+ T cells sorted from blood. Receptors originate from a man between 18 and 35 years old in good health. The CDR3 runs from the conserved cysteine through the conserved F or W. A D gene is named only where the DNA matches it firmly. Only some rows state a clone size, as once, few, many or a class for expanded clones.

cdr3_aa	cdr3_nt	clone_size	j_call	v_call	d_call
CAWRDTPAGAADTQYF	TGTGCCTGGAGAGATACACCCGCGGGGGCTGCAGATACGCAGTATTTT	-	TRBJ2-3	TRBV30	-
CASSSGTAPYEQYF	TGCGCCAGCAGCTCCGGGACGGCCCCCTACGAGCAGTACTTC	once	TRBJ2-7	TRBV5-1	-
CASSEMGIYEQYF	TGTGCCAGCAGTGAAATGGGGATCTACGAGCAGTACTTC	-	TRBJ2-7	TRBV2	-
CASSQVGTSGVETQYF	TGCGCCAGCAGCCAAGTCGGGACTAGCGGGGTCGAGACCCAGTACTTC	-	TRBJ2-5	TRBV4-1	TRBD2
CASRRETGGVSGELFF	TGTGCCAGCAGAAGAGAGACAGGGGGCGTTTCCGGGGAGCTGTTTTTT	-	TRBJ2-2	TRBV27	TRBD1
CASSPDRAANYGYTF	TGTGCCAGCAGTCCAGACAGAGCAGCTAACTATGGCTACACCTTC	once	TRBJ1-2	TRBV6-6	-
CASTPSGRSGNEQYF	TGTGCCAGCACCCCTAGCGGGAGGTCCGGGAACGAGCAGTACTTC	-	TRBJ2-7	TRBV6-5	TRBD2
CASSVGDRTGNGYTF	TGTGCCAGCAGCGTAGGGGACCGGACGGGGAACGGCTACACCTTC	-	TRBJ1-2	TRBV9	-
CSASAGTGYGYTF	TGCAGCGCATCTGCCGGGACAGGGTATGGCTACACCTTC	-	TRBJ1-2	TRBV29-1	TRBD1
CASRSDRDEQYF	TGTGCCAGCAGATCGGACAGGGACGAGCAGTACTTC	-	TRBJ2-7	TRBV28	TRBD1
CASTLWDRGASYF	TGTGCCAGCACCCTATGGGACAGGGGGGCTTCCTACTTC	-	TRBJ2-7	TRBV11-2	TRBD1
CASSLRGDRDTGELFF	TGTGCCAGCAGCCTCAGGGGGGACAGGGACACCGGGGAGCTGTTTTTT	-	TRBJ2-2	TRBV9	TRBD1
CASSHLGLETQYF	TGTGCCAGCAGCCATTTGGGTCTAGAGACCCAGTACTTC	-	TRBJ2-5	TRBV5-4	-
CAWNPQGGGNQPQHF	TGTGCCTGGAACCCCCAGGGAGGCGGCAATCAGCCCCAGCATTTT	-	TRBJ1-5	TRBV30	-
CASSPTGDSNQPQHF	TGTGCCAGCAGTCCGACAGGGGATAGCAATCAGCCCCAGCATTTT	-	TRBJ1-5	TRBV27	TRBD1
CASSPEMTGFGYTF	TGTGCCAGCTCACCGGAGATGACAGGGTTTGGCTACACCTTC	once	TRBJ1-2	TRBV18	TRBD1
CASNVEVHEQFF	TGTGCCAGCAACGTTGAGGTCCATGAGCAGTTCTTC	-	TRBJ2-1	TRBV6-1	-
CASSQALSGTEAFF	TGCGCCAGCAGCCAAGCGCTCTCCGGCACTGAAGCTTTCTTT	-	TRBJ1-1	TRBV4-1	-
CASSLDNYEQYF	TGCGCCAGCAGCTTAGACAACTACGAGCAGTACTTC	-	TRBJ2-7	TRBV5-1	-
CASTSTGTGNGYTF	TGTGCCAGCACTTCAACCGGGACAGGGAATGGCTACACCTTC	-	TRBJ1-2	TRBV6-5	TRBD1
CASSSADRGTYNEQFF	TGTGCCAGCAGTTCCGCCGACAGGGGAACCTACAATGAGCAGTTCTTC	-	TRBJ2-1	TRBV27	TRBD1
CASEGTVAYEQYF	TGTGCCAGCGAGGGGACAGTTGCTTACGAGCAGTACTTC	-	TRBJ2-7	TRBV28	TRBD1
CASSYLLISEQFF	TGTGCCAGCAGTTATCTTCTTATCTCTGAGCAGTTCTTC	-	TRBJ2-1	TRBV6-5	-
CASSSRTGQETQYF	TGTGCCAGCAGCTCCCGGACGGGACAAGAGACCCAGTACTTC	once	TRBJ2-5	TRBV5-4	-
CASSQKTGPNYGYTF	TGTGCCAGCAGTCAGAAGACAGGGCCCAACTATGGCTACACCTTC	-	TRBJ1-2	TRBV27	TRBD1
CASSESAGGILGANVLTF	TGTGCCAGCAGTGAATCTGCAGGGGGCATACTTGGGGCCAACGTCCTGACTTTC	-	TRBJ2-6	TRBV25-1	TRBD1
CASSLVKGTYEQYF	TGTGCCAGCAGCTTAGTAAAGGGTACCTACGAGCAGTACTTC	-	TRBJ2-7	TRBV7-9	-
CASSPEAGQGNSPLHF	TGCGCCAGCAGCCCCGAAGCTGGACAGGGAAATTCACCCCTCCACTTT	-	TRBJ1-6	TRBV4-3	TRBD1
CASSPARYEQYF	TGTGCCAGCAGTCCAGCCAGATACGAGCAGTACTTC	-	TRBJ2-7	TRBV6-5	-
CSVEGLVNTGELFF	TGCAGCGTTGAGGGACTAGTGAACACCGGGGAGCTGTTTTTT	-	TRBJ2-2	TRBV29-1	TRBD2
CASSDLTNSPLHF	TGCGCCAGCAGTGACTTGACGAATTCACCCCTCCACTTT	-	TRBJ1-6	TRBV10-2	-
CASSESSPAGTGARFRETQYF	TGCGCCAGCAGTGAGTCGAGCCCGGCCGGGACAGGGGCCCGATTTAGGGAGACCCAGTACTTC	once	TRBJ2-5	TRBV10-2	TRBD1
CASRATGQETQYF	TGTGCCAGCAGAGCCACAGGTCAAGAGACCCAGTACTTC	-	TRBJ2-5	TRBV9	-
CASSSGLAESTDTQYF	TGCGCCAGCAGCTCGGGACTAGCGGAGAGCACAGATACGCAGTATTTT	-	TRBJ2-3	TRBV5-1	TRBD2
CASSYLVYEQYF	TGTGCCAGCAGCTACCTAGTCTACGAGCAGTACTTC	-	TRBJ2-7	TRBV5-6	-
CASSYPGSGNTIYF	TGTGCCAGCAGTTACCCCGGCTCTGGAAACACCATATATTTT	-	TRBJ1-3	TRBV6-6	-
CASRDLGQGATDTQYF	TGTGCCAGCAGAGATCTGGGACAGGGGGCGACAGATACGCAGTATTTT	-	TRBJ2-3	TRBV7-9	TRBD1
CASSTSGGTDTQYF	TGTGCCAGCAGCACCTCCGGGGGCACAGATACGCAGTATTTT	-	TRBJ2-3	TRBV5-5	-
CASSLSAGYEQYF	TGTGCCAGCAGTTTATCAGCCGGATACGAGCAGTACTTC	-	TRBJ2-7	TRBV27	-
CASTRSVGEKLFF	TGTGCCAGCACCCGATCTGTCGGGGAAAAACTGTTTTTT	-	TRBJ1-4	TRBV6-1	-
CASRPQDGNTEAFF	TGTGCCAGCAGACCCCAGGACGGGAACACTGAAGCTTTCTTT	-	TRBJ1-1	TRBV2	-
CAWVRGGLGYGYTF	TGTGCCTGGGTTCGCGGGGGCCTCGGCTATGGCTACACCTTC	-	TRBJ1-2	TRBV30	-
CASTEYNEQFF	TGTGCCAGCACAGAATACAATGAGCAGTTCTTC	-	TRBJ2-1	TRBV28	-
CASSVGQMSYEQYF	TGTGCCAGCAGCGTAGGTCAGATGTCCTACGAGCAGTACTTC	-	TRBJ2-7	TRBV9	-
CSVGILAGSYNEQFF	TGCAGCGTTGGGATACTAGCGGGGTCCTACAATGAGCAGTTCTTC	-	TRBJ2-1	TRBV29-1	TRBD2
CASSLLGASGFYEQYF	TGTGCCAGCAGCCTTCTTGGGGCTAGCGGGTTCTACGAGCAGTACTTC	-	TRBJ2-7	TRBV7-6	TRBD2
CASSQKADTGELFF	TGCGCCAGCAGTCAAAAGGCGGACACCGGGGAGCTGTTTTTT	-	TRBJ2-2	TRBV5-1	-
CASTGQGDYGYTF	TGTGCCAGCACCGGACAGGGGGACTATGGCTACACCTTC	once	TRBJ1-2	TRBV2	TRBD1
CASSHTSPNEQFF	TGCGCCAGCAGCCACACTTCCCCTAATGAGCAGTTCTTC	-	TRBJ2-1	TRBV5-1	-
CASSQDLPATFKREKLFF	TGCGCCAGCAGCCAAGATCTTCCGGCCACCTTCAAGAGGGAAAAACTGTTTTTT	-	TRBJ1-4	TRBV4-3	-
CASSSTRGNTIYF	TGTGCCAGCTCCTCAACTCGGGGAAACACCATATATTTT	-	TRBJ1-3	TRBV27	-
CASSPKTHRQSGELFF	TGTGCCAGCAGTCCAAAGACACATCGACAGTCCGGGGAGCTGTTTTTT	-	TRBJ2-2	TRBV27	-
CASSLRWTSNQPQHF	TGTGCCAGCAGTTTAAGGTGGACTTCCAATCAGCCCCAGCATTTT	-	TRBJ1-5	TRBV27	-